Below are 27 T cell receptor beta chains sequenced from a single sample in a study of CD8 T cells in Susac syndrome. Reverse transcription of about 0.45 to 1 ug RNA was performed with random hexamers. TCRdb independently ran MiXCR on the immunoSEQ multiplex PCR reads; one entry per CDR3 protein. The table shows 75,000 to 100,000 distinct CDR3 sequences, with 90% to 95% occurring only once. The sample was CD8+ T cells from PBMCs. These receptors were taken from a human donor in good health.

The CDR3 nucleotides are TGTGCCAGCAGTCTATCTAGAATTCACGAGCAGTACGTC. Translation: CASSLSRIHEQYV. V is TRBV6-2 or TRBV6-3 and J is TRBJ2-7; no clear D. CDR1 MNHEY and CDR2 SVGEGT come from the germline V gene. This CDR3 contains 13 residues. V was cut by 5 bases and J by 5 bases, with 13 bases left in between.

The chain recombines TRBV24-1 with TRBJ2-1, with D perhaps TRBD1 (6 bases). The germline V and J ends were trimmed by 5 bases and 0 bases, with 13 bases remaining between them. There are 16 residues in the CDR3. CDR1 is KGHDR and CDR2 is SFDVKD in the germline V gene. The CDR3: CATSGIQGSSYNEQFF. Written as DNA, the CDR3 is TGTGCCACCAGTGGTATACAGGGAAGCTCCTACAATGAGCAGTTCTTC.

This rearrangement joins TRBV7-2 to TRBJ1-2, with TRBD1 matching 12 bases. Germline assignment: CDR1 SGHTA and CDR2 FQGNSA. This CDR3 has 16 amino acids. J gave up 5 bases and V 5 bases, and 9 bases lay outside the gene matches. For the CDR3, the DNA is TGTGCCAGCAGCACCCACCGGGACAGGGGGCAGTATGGCTACACCTTC. This sequence encodes CASSTHRDRGQYGYTF.

This rearrangement joins TRBV4-1 to TRBJ1-1; D might be TRBD1 (6 bases). Germline V gives CDR1 MGHRA, CDR2 YSYEKL. The CDR3 runs 14 residues. With 2 bases removed from V and 9 bases from J, the gap between germline ends came to 16 bases. The CDR3 loop is CASSQLRGGGQAFF. CDR3 bases: TGCGCCAGCAGCCAACTCAGGGGAGGAGGTCAAGCTTTCTTT.

This chain links TRBV4-1 with TRBJ2-5; D is undetermined. CDR3 size: 15 residues. The germline V and J ends were trimmed by 0 bases and 5 bases, with 13 bases remaining between them. CDR1 and CDR2 from the germline V gene are MGHRA and YSYEKL. This CDR3 is CASSQDKWDAETQYF. As DNA, the CDR3 is TGCGCCAGCAGCCAAGATAAGTGGGATGCGGAGACCCAGTACTTC.

The chain joins TRBV7-9 to TRBJ2-7, with 7 bases aligning to TRBD2. Germline assignment: CDR1 SEHNR and CDR2 FQNEAQ (reference sequence). V lost 5 bases to trimming and J lost 6 bases; unmatched junction nucleotides: 7. The CDR3 runs to 13 residues. CDR3 in DNA: TGTGCCAGCAGCGCTGCAGGGAGGGTCGAGCAGTACGTC. As protein: CASSAAGRVEQYV.

This chain connects TRBV27 to TRBJ2-5; TRBD1 agrees at 10 bases. Trimming at V came to 4 bases and at J to 5 bases, leaving 19 bases not matched to a gene. The length of the CDR3 is 19 residues. In germline, CDR1 is MNHEY, CDR2 SMNVEV (reference sequence). The CDR3 region is CASSSLDRGAQVGSETQYF. The CDR3 bases are TGTGCCAGCAGTTCCCTGGACAGGGGGGCCCAGGTTGGGTCCGAGACCCAGTACTTC.

The chain recombines TRBV3-1 with TRBJ2-5; TRBD1 aligns across 8 bases. Trimming took 4 bases from V and 4 from J; bases not matched to a gene: 11. CDR3 length: 16 residues. Germline V gene data show CDR1 as LGHDT and CDR2 as YNNKEL (reference sequence). CDR3 bases: TGTGCCAGCAGCCCCCGGGACAGGATTAAGGTAGAGACCCAGTACTTC. Translated: CASSPRDRIKVETQYF.

This chain uses TRBV20-1 with TRBJ2-5; D call uncertain. CDR3 size: 17 residues. CDR1 is DFQATT and CDR2 is SNEGSKA in the germline V gene (reference sequence). The V and J ends lost 0 bases and 1 base respectively, with 18 bases between them. The CDR3 DNA sequence: TGCAGTGCTAGAGATGCTACCCGGCGCCGGTCCCAAGAGACCCAGTACTTC. Amino acids: CSARDATRRRSQETQYF.

The count of this clonotype is one. The chain recombines TRBV29-1 with TRBJ1-2, with 9 bases lining up with TRBD1. Germline assignment: CDR1 SQVTM and CDR2 ANQGSEA. The ends lost 3 bases at V and 3 bases at J; junction bases unmatched: 8. This CDR3 is 15 amino acids long. The CDR3 here is CSVDERQGEDYGYTF. CDR3 nucleotides: TGCAGCGTTGATGAGAGACAGGGGGAAGACTATGGCTACACCTTC.

This chain connects TRBV2 to TRBJ2-6; the match to TRBD1 covers 7 bases. The CDR3 contains 10 residues. The ends lost 11 bases at V and 14 bases at J; junction bases unmatched: 6. Germline lookup yields CDR1 SNHLY and CDR2 FYNNEI. CDR3 region: CALAGGILTF. In DNA form, the CDR3 reads TGTGCCCTCGCAGGGGGTATCCTGACTTTC.

CDR3 coding DNA: TGTGCCAGCAGTGACGGGCAGGCCACTGAAGCTTTCTTT. Translating gives CASSDGQATEAFF. This sequence joins TRBV2 and TRBJ1-1, with D hard to call. Deletions cut 3 bases from V and 4 bases from J, with 9 bases between. Germline CDR1 SNHLY, CDR2 FYNNEI. The CDR3 is 13 residues long.

This clonotype has only a few counts. The chain carries TRBV11-2 and TRBJ2-1; 9 bases line up with TRBD2. This CDR3 comprises 15 residues. V gave up 1 base and J gave up 4 bases; unmatched junction bases: 2. CDR1 is SGHAT and CDR2 is FQNNGV in the germline V gene. CDR3 amino acids: CASSLGLAEYNEQFF. For the CDR3, the DNA is TGTGCCAGCAGCTTAGGACTAGCGGAATACAATGAGCAGTTCTTC.

The chain has TRBV30 and TRBJ2-3; 9 positions match TRBD2. The V and J ends lost 2 bases and 0 bases, in that order; junction bases with no gene match: 18. This CDR3 spans 20 amino acids. CDR1 GTSNPN and CDR2 SVGIG come from the germline V gene (reference sequence). The CDR3 DNA sequence: TGTGCCTGGAGTACCCGGTGGAGCGGGAGGCCCCCAACTAGCACAGATACGCAGTATTTT. It yields the protein CAWSTRWSGRPPTSTDTQYF.

The rearrangement links TRBV7-2 to TRBJ2-1; tentatively, D is TRBD2 (5 bases). Deletions cut 4 bases from V and 1 base from J, with 14 bases between. The CDR3 covers 16 residues. CDR1 SGHTA and CDR2 FQGNSA come from the germline V gene. The CDR3 nucleotides are TGTGCCAGCAGCTCCTTTGGCGGGCCTTCCTACAATGAGCAGTTCTTC. This codes for CASSSFGGPSYNEQFF.

This chain connects TRBV24-1 to TRBJ2-1; 7 positions agree with TRBD2. J gave up 2 bases and V 0 bases, and 6 bases lay outside the gene matches. The length of the CDR3 is 17 residues. CDR1 KGHDR and CDR2 SFDVKD come from the germline V gene. This CDR3 is CATSDLGGGNPYNEQFF. Here the CDR3 DNA reads TGTGCCACCAGTGATTTGGGGGGAGGGAACCCCTACAATGAGCAGTTCTTC.

The V call is TRBV5-1, the J call TRBJ1-1; D not certain. There are 13 residues in the CDR3. Per germline, CDR1 SGHRS and CDR2 YFSETQ. V was trimmed by 0 bases and J by 3 bases, leaving 6 bases between them. CDR3 coding DNA: TGCGCCAGCAGCTTGGCCTCTGACACTGAAGCTTTCTTT. Its translation is CASSLASDTEAFF.

The rearrangement links TRBV29-1 to TRBJ1-2, with 7 bases that match TRBD1. The CDR3 covers 15 residues. Trimming took 6 bases from V and 4 from J; bases not matched to a gene: 14. Germline CDR1 SQVTM, CDR2 ANQGSEA. Written as DNA, the CDR3 is TGCAGCGTGGAATTTCAGACAGGGACGAGCTATGGCTACACCTTC. This sequence encodes CSVEFQTGTSYGYTF.

This chain links TRBV9 with TRBJ2-7; D call uncertain. The CDR3 runs 14 residues. Germline lookup yields CDR1 SGDLS and CDR2 YYNGEE. V shed 0 bases and J shed 3 bases, with 10 bases lying between them. DNA of the CDR3: TGTGCCAGCAGCGTAGAGTCGGAGTTCTACGAGCAGTACTTC. Translating gives CASSVESEFYEQYF. Based on the CDR3 plus reference TRBV9 and TRBJ2-7, the full variable domain is DSGVTQTPKHLITATGQRVTLRCSPRSGDLSVYWYQQSLDQGLQFLIQYYNGEERAKGNILERFSAQQFPDLHSELNLSSLELGDSALYFCASSVESEFYEQYFGPGTRLTVT.

The J gene is TRBJ2-7, the V gene TRBV11-3; D is unresolved. Germline assignment: CDR1 SGHNT and CDR2 YENEEA. CDR3 length equals 14 residues. The V and J ends lost 2 bases and 11 bases respectively, with 19 bases between them. The CDR3 DNA follows: TGTGCCAGCAGCTTACTTCAAACGCTTGGTGGGGAGTACTTC. Encoded protein: CASSLLQTLGGEYF.

As for this clonotype: Compared with germline, one end of the junction differs, possibly owing to a read error. The chain has TRBV9 and TRBJ2-5; 10 nucleotides line up with TRBD2. Looked up from germline, CDR1 is SGDLS and CDR2 is YYNGEE. The CDR3 sequence is 13 residues long. CDR3 sequence (DNA): TGTGCCAGCAGCTTGTCGACTAGCGGGCCCCAATACTTC. Translating gives CASSLSTSGPQYF.

The chain combines TRBV27 with TRBJ1-3, with D maybe TRBD1 (6 bases). The CDR3 sequence is 11 residues long. Germline assignment: CDR1 MNHEY and CDR2 SMNVEV (reference sequence). Trimming cost V 4 bases and J 11 bases, with 9 bases left between them. CDR3 protein: CASSYGGAIYF. CDR3 nucleotide sequence: TGTGCCAGCAGTTATGGGGGCGCCATATATTTT.

V is TRBV4-1 and J is TRBJ2-2; TRBD1 is a possible D gene (5 bases). This CDR3 spans 15 amino acids. Per germline, CDR1 MGHRA and CDR2 YSYEKL. With 0 bases removed from V and 8 bases from J, the gap between germline ends came to 13 bases. The CDR3 loop is CASSQDSGFGGELFF. CDR3 DNA: TGCGCCAGCAGCCAAGATTCAGGGTTCGGAGGGGAGCTGTTTTTT.

The chain recombines TRBV15 with TRBJ1-4; 8 nucleotides match TRBD1. The CDR3 extends over 15 amino acids. CDR1 and CDR2 (germline): LNHNV, YYDKDF (reference sequence). Trimming cost V 4 bases and J 8 bases; bases outside gene matches: 9. The CDR3, as DNA: TGTGCCACCAGCACCCGACAGGGGAGGCAGGAAAAACTGTTTTTT. Translating it yields CATSTRQGRQEKLFF.

The sample holds one count of this clonotype. The rearrangement joins TRBV6-6 to TRBJ2-1; D is unresolved. The CDR3 contains 11 residues. Per the germline V gene, CDR1 is MNHNY and CDR2 is SVGAGI (reference sequence). The germline V and J ends were trimmed by 8 bases and 6 bases, with 8 bases remaining between them. CDR3 bases: TGTGCCAGCTTTAGTGCCAATGAGCAGTTCTTC. Its translation is CASFSANEQFF.

The chain uses TRBV7-9 and TRBJ2-1; 9 bases match TRBD1. V was clipped by 5 bases and J by 10 bases; unmatched bases: 12. The CDR3 is made up of 15 amino acids. Germline V lookup: CDR1 SEHNR, CDR2 FQNEAQ (reference sequence). The CDR3 coding sequence is TGTGCCAGCAGCGCTGACAGGGGGATGGTAAAGGAGCAGTTCTTC. It encodes CASSADRGMVKEQFF. The full variable domain, in which reference TRBV7-9 and TRBJ2-1 provide the parts outside the CDR3, is DTGVSQNPRHKITKRGQNVTFRCDPISEHNRLYWYRQTLGQGPEFLTYFQNEAQLEKSRLLSDRFSAERPKGSFSTLEIQRTEQGDSAMYLCASSADRGMVKEQFFGPGTRLTVL.

This clonotype was found once. The genes are TRBV6-5 and TRBJ2-1; D uncertain. The length of the CDR3 is 11 residues. V dropped 7 bases and J dropped 9 bases, with 10 bases sitting between them. Per germline, CDR1 MNHEY and CDR2 SVGAGI. CDR3 residues: CASMFGGEQFF. The CDR3 region has the DNA TGTGCCAGCATGTTTGGTGGTGAGCAGTTCTTC.